Listed below are T cell receptor beta chains from one sample, sequenced in a study of OX40 agonist ivuxolimab in advanced cancers. Assay used: immunoSEQ multiplex PCR; TCRdb lists only in-frame clones, some missing. The table shows about 21,000 clones, with about 86% occurring only once. The specimen was CD4+ or CD8+ T cells sorted from blood, collected in a trial of the OX40 agonist ivuxolimab. Receptors originate from an adult with an advanced solid tumor such as melanoma, head and neck, liver or kidney cancer. Each CDR3 is given with its conserved first and last residue.

CDR3 protein,V gene,J gene
CASGSGTSGMNEQFF,TRBV12-5,TRBJ2-1
CASSPPGGYEQYF,TRBV2,TRBJ2-7
CASSLAGLATDTQYF,TRBV28,TRBJ2-3
CASSPLFSGSKAGELFF,TRBV7-7,TRBJ2-2
CASTRWPTAAIEQYF,TRBV28,NA
CASSLDVYDRGDTEAFF,TRBV11-3,TRBJ1-1
CASSGWAGELFF,TRBV19,TRBJ2-2
CASSGLQGTGANVLTF,TRBV6-1,TRBJ2-6
CASSFQGVPYNEQFF,TRBV7-3,TRBJ2-1
CASSLARGEQYF,TRBV7-9,TRBJ2-7
CASSLGAGGPADTQYF,TRBV5-4,TRBJ2-3
CASSLGTSHYEQYF,TRBV7-8,TRBJ2-7
CASSLGDSINTGELFF,TRBV5-1,TRBJ2-2
CAWSVSPTGNTEAFF,TRBV30,TRBJ1-1